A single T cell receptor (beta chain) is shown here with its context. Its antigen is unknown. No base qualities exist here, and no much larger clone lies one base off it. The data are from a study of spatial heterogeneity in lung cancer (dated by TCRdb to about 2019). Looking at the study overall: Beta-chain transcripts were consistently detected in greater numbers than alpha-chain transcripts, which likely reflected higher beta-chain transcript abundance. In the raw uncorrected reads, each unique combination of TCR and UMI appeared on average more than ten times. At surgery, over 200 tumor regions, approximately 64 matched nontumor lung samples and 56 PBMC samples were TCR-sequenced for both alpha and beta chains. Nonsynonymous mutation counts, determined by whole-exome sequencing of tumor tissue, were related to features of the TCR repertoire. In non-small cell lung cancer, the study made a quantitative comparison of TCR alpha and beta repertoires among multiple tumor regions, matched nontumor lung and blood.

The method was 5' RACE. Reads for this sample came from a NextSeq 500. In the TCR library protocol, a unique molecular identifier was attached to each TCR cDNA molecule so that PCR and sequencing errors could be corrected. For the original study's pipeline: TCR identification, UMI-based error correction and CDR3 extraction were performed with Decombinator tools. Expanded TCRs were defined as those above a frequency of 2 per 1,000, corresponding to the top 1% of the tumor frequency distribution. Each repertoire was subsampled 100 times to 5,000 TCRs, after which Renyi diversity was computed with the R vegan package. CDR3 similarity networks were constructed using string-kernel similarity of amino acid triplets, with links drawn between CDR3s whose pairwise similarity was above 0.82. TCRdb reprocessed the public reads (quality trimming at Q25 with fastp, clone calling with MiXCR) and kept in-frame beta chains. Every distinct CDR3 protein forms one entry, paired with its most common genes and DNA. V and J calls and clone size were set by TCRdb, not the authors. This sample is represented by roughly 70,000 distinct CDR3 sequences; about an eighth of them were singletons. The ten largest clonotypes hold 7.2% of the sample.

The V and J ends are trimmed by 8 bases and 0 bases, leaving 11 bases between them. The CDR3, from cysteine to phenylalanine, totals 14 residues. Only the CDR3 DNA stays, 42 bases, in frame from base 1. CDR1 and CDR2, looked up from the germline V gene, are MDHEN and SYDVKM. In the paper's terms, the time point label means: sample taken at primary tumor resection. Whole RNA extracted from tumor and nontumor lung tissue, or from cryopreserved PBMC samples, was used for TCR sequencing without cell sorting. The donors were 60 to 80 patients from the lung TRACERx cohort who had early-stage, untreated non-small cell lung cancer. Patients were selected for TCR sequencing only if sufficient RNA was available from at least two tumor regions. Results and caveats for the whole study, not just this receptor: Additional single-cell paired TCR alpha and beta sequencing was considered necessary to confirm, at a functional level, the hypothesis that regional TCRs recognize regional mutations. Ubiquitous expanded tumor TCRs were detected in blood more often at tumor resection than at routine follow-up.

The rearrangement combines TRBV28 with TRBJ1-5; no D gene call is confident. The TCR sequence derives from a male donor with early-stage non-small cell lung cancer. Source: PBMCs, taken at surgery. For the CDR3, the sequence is CASDQVYSNQPQHF. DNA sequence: TGTGCCAGCGATCAGGTGTATAGCAATCAGCCCCAGCATTTT.